The next 7 T cell receptor beta chains were all read from a single sample in a study of T-cell reconstitution after alpha-beta-depleted transplantation in children. It was with unique molecular identifiers that the TCRbeta library was prepared. TCRdb used MiXCR to reprocess the PCR reads, holding one entry per CDR3 protein. The sample lists some 520,000 distinct CDR3 sequences; about 30% were seen once. The sample in question was PBMCs from the stem cell graft donor, obtained from the stem cell graft. The origin of the receptors is a human donor who donated a stem cell graft to a child with aplastic anemia.

The V and J genes are TRBV14 and TRBJ2-5; 10 nucleotides match TRBD2. CDR1 and CDR2 from the germline V gene are SGHDN and FVKESK. Germline trimming cut 3 bases from V and 2 bases from J; bases unmatched to any gene: 0. The CDR3 extends over 14 amino acids. This CDR3 reads CASSQGLAQETQYF. In DNA form, the CDR3 reads TGTGCCAGCAGCCAGGGACTAGCGCAAGAGACCCAGTACTTC.

This clonotype came up a few times. The chain carries TRBV24-1 and TRBJ1-2, with a tentative D call TRBD1 (6 bases). The ends were cut back, 4 bases at V and 3 bases at J, with 11 bases in the middle. Germline V gene lookup returns CDR1 KGHDR and CDR2 SFDVKD. The CDR3 totals 14 residues. CDR3 region: CATSEGTGYYGYTF. The CDR3 DNA sequence: TGTGCCACCAGTGAGGGTACAGGGTACTATGGCTACACCTTC.

This clonotype was seen only a few times. The V and J genes are TRBV9 and TRBJ1-1, with D tentatively TRBD1 (5 bases). This CDR3 is built from 14 residues. Germline V gene data show CDR1 as SGDLS and CDR2 as YYNGEE. The V end lost 4 bases, the J end lost 5 bases, and 15 bases lay between the germline ends. The CDR3 sequence: CASSPWPRDTEAFF. DNA of the CDR3: TGTGCCAGCAGCCCGTGGCCCAGGGATACTGAAGCTTTCTTT.

This sequence joins TRBV4-2 and TRBJ2-4; TRBD2 matches 7 bases. Germline V gives CDR1 LGHNA, CDR2 YNFKEQ. Trimming at V came to 0 bases and at J to 1 base, leaving 6 bases not matched to a gene. This CDR3 contains 17 residues. CDR3 in amino acids: CASSQESGIGAKNIQYF. CDR3 coding DNA: TGTGCCAGCAGCCAAGAGAGCGGGATAGGGGCCAAAAACATTCAGTACTTC.

The chain couples TRBV7-3 to TRBJ2-1, with TRBD2 matching 12 bases. J was trimmed by 0 bases and V by 3 bases; bases with no gene match: 6. Germline loops: CDR1 SGHTA, CDR2 FQGTGA. This CDR3 is 18 amino acids long. In DNA, the CDR3 is TGTGCCAGCAGCTTCGGGACTAGCGGGTCCAGCTCCTACAATGAGCAGTTCTTC. Translating gives CASSFGTSGSSSYNEQFF.

The chain combines TRBV27 with TRBJ2-7, with 8 bases identical to TRBD2. J was trimmed by 3 bases and V by 4 bases; bases with no gene match: 5. Germline V gives CDR1 MNHEY, CDR2 SMNVEV (reference sequence). The CDR3 has 14 amino acids. The CDR3 loop is CASSSLAGYYEQYF. The CDR3 DNA reads as TGTGCCAGCAGTTCGTTAGCGGGGTACTACGAGCAGTACTTC.

This clonotype showed up just a few times. V and J are TRBV7-3 and TRBJ2-2; D is perhaps TRBD1 (5 bases). Trimming took off 6 bases at V and 8 bases at J, with 16 bases between the two ends. CDR1 and CDR2 from the germline V gene are SGHTA and FQGTGA. The CDR3 covers 14 residues. Here the CDR3 reads CASSPQGSTGELFF. The CDR3 DNA reads TGTGCCAGCAGTCCTCAGGGTAGTACGGGGGAGCTGTTTTTT.